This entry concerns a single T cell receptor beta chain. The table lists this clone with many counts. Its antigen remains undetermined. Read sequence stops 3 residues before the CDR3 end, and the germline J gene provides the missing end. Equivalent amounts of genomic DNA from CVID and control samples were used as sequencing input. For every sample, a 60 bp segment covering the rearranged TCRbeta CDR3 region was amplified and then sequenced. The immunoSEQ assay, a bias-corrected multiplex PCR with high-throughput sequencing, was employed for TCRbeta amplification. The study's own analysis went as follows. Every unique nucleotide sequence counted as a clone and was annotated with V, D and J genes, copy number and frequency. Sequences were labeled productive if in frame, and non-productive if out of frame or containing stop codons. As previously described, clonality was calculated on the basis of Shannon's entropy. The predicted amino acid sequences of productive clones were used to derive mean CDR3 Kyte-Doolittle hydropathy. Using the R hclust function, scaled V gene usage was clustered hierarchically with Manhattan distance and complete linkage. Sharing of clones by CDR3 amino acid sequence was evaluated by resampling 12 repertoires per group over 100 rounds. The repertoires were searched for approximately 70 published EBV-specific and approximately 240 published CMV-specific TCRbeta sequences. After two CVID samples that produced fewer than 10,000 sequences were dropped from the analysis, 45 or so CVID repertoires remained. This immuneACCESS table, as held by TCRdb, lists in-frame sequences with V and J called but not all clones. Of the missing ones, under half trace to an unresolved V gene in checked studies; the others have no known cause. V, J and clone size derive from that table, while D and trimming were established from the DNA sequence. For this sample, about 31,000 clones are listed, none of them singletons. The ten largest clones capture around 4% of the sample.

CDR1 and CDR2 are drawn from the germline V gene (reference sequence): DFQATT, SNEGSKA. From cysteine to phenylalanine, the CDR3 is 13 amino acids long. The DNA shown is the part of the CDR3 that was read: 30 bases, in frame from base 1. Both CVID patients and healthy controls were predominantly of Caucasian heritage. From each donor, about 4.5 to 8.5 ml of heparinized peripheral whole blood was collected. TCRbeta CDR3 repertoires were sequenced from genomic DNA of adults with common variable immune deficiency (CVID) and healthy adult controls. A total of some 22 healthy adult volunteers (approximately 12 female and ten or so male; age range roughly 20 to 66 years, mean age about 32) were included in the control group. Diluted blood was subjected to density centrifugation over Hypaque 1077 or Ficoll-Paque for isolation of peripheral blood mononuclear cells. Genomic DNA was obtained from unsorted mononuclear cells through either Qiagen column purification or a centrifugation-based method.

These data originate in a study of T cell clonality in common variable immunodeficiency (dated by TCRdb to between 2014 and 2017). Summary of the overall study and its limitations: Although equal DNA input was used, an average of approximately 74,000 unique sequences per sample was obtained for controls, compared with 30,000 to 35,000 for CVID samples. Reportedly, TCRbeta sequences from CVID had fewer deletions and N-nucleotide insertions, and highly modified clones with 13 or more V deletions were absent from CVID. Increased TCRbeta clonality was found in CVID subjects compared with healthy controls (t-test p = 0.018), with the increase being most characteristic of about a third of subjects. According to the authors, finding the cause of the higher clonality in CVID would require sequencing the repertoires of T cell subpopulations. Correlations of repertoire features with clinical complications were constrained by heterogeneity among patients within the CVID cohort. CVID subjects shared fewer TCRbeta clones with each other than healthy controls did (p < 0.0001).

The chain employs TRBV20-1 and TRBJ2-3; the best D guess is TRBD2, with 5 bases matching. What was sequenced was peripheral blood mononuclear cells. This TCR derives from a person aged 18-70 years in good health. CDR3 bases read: TGCAGTGCTAGTGGGCTAGCCCAAGAGACG. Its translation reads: CSASGLAQET. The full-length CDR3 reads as CSASGLAQETQYF.